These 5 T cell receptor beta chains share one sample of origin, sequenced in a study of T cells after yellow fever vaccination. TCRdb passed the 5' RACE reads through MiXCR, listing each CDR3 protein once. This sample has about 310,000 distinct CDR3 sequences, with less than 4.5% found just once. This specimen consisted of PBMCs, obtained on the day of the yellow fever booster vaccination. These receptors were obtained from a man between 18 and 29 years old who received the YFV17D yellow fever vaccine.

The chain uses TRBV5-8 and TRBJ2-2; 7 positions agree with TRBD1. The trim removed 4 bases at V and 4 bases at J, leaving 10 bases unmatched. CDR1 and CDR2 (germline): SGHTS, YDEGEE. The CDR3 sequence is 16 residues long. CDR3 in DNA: TGTGCCAGCAGCCGGCCGGGACAGCTCTTCACCGGGGAGCTGTTTTTT. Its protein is CASSRPGQLFTGELFF.

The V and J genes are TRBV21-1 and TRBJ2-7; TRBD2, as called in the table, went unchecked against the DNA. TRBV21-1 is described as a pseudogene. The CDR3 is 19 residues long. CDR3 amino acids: CASSKVGLAERLIRYEQYV. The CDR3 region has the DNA TGTGCCAGCAGCAAAGTAGGGCTAGCGGAGCGTTTAATTCGGTACGAGCAGTACGTC.

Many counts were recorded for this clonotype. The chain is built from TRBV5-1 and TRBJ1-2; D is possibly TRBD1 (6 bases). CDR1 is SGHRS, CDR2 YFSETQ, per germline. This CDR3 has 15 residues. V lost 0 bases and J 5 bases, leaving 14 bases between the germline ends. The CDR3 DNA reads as TGCGCCAGCAGCTTGGGCGGATACAGGGAGTATGGCTACACCTTC. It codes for CASSLGGYREYGYTF.

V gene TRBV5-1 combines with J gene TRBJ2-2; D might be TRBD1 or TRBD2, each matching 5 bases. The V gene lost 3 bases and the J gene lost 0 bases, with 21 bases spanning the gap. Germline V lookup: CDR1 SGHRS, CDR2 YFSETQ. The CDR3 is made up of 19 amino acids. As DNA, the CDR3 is TGCGCCAGCAGCTACCCTACCCCGGGACGCAAAACGAACACCGGGGAGCTGTTTTTT. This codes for CASSYPTPGRKTNTGELFF.

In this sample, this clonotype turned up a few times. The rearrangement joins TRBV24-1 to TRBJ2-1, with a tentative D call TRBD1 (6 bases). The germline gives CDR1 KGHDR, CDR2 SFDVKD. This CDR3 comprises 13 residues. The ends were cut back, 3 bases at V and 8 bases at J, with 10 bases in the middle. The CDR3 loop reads CATSDLRGDEQFF. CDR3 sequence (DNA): TGTGCCACCAGTGATCTCAGGGGTGATGAGCAGTTCTTC.